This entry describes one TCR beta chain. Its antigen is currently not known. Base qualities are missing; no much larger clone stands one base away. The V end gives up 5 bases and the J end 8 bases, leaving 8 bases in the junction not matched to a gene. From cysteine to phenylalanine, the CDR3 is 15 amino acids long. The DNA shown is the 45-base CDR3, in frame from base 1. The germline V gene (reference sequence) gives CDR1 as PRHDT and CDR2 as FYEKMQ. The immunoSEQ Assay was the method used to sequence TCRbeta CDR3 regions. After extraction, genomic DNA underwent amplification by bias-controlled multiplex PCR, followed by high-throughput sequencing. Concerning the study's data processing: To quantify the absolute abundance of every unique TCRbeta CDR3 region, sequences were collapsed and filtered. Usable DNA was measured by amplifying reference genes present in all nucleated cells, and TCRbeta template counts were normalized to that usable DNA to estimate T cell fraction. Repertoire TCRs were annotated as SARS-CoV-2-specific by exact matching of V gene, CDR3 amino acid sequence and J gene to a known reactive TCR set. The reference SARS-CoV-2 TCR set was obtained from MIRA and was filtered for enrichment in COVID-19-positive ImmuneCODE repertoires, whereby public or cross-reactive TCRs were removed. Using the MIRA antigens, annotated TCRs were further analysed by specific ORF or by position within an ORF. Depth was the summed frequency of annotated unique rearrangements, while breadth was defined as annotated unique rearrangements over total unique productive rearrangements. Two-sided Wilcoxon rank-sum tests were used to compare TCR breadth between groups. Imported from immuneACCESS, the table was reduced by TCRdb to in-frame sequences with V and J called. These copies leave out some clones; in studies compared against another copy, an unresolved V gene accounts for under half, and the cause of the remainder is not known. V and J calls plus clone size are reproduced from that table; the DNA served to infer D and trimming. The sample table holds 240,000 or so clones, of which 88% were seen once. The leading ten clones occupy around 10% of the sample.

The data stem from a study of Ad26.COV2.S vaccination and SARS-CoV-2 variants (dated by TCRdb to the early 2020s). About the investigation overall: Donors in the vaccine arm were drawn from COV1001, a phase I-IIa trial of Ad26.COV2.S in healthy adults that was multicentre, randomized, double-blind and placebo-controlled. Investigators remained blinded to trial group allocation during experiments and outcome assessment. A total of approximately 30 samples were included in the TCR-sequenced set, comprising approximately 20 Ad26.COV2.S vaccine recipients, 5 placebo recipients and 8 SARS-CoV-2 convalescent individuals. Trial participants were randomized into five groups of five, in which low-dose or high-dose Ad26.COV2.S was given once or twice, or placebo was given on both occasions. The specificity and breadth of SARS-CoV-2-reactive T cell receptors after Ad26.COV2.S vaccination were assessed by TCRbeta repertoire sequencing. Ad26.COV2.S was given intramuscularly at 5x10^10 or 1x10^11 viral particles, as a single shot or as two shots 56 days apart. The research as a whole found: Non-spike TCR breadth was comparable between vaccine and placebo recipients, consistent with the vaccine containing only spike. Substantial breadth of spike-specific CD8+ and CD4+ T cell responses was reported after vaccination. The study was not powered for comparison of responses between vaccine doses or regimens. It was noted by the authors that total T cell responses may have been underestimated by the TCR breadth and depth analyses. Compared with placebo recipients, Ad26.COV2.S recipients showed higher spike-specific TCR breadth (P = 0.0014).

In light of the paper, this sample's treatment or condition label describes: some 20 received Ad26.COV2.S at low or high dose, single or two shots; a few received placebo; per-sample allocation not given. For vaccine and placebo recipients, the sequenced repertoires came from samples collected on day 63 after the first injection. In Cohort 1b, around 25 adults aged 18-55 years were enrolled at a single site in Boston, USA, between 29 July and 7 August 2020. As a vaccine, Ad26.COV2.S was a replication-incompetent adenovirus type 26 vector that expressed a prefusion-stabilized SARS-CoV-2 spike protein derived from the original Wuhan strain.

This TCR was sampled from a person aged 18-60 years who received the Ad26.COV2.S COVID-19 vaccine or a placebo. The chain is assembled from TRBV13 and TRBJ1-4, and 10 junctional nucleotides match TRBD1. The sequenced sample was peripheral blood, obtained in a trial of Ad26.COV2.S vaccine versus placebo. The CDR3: CASSPRQGAGEKLFF. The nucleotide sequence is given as TGTGCCAGCAGCCCCCGACAGGGGGCGGGAGAAAAACTGTTTTTT.